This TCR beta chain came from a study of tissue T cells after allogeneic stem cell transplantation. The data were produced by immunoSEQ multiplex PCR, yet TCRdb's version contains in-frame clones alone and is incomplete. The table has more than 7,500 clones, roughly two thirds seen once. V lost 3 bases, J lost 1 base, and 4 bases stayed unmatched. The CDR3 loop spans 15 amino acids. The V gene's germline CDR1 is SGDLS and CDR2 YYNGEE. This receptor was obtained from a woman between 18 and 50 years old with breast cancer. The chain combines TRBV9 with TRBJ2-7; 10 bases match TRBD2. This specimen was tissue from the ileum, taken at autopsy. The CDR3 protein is CASSAGLAESYEQYF. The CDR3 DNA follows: TGTGCCAGCAGCGCCGGACTAGCGGAATCCTACGAGCAGTACTTC. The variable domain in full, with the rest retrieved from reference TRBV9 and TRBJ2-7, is DSGVTQTPKHLITATGQRVTLRCSPRSGDLSVYWYQQSLDQGLQFLIQYYNGEERAKGNILERFSAQQFPDLHSELNLSSLELGDSALYFCASSAGLAESYEQYFGPGTRLTVT.